This TCR beta chain derives from a study of T cells in Graves' hyperthyroidism and ophthalmopathy. Study-wide context: Initial diagnosis, before any treatment, was when peripheral blood was collected.

This CDR3 comprises 12 residues. From germline, CDR1 is SQVTM and CDR2 ANQGSEA. The trim removed 8 bases at V and 7 bases at J, leaving 10 bases unmatched. In its sample, this clonotype was seen a few times. TCR beta CDR3 region amplification was performed from RNA transcripts. The HTBI primer set served for first-round RT-PCR of the TCR CDR3. MiXCR was run by TCRdb on the multiplex PCR reads, yielding one entry per CDR3 protein. The sample has about 600,000 distinct CDR3 sequences; approximately 14% are singletons. What was sequenced was blood. The V call is TRBV29-1, the J call TRBJ1-2, with TRBD1 matching 7 bases. The receptor's source is a young woman with Graves' ophthalmopathy. The CDR3 is CSSTGDGGGYTF. The CDR3 DNA reads as TGCAGCAGTACAGGGGATGGGGGTGGCTACACCTTC.